This T cell receptor beta chain appears in the sequencing data of a study of T cells in localized non-small cell lung cancer. The repertoire was sequenced with immunoSEQ multiplex PCR; TCRdb's copy has only in-frame clones and lacks some. The table shows more than 45,000 clones, with 65% to 85% occurring only once. Germline lookup yields CDR1 MRHNA and CDR2 SNTAGT. The CDR3 has 15 residues. Deletions cut 7 bases from V and 1 base from J, with 14 bases between. This TCR was sampled from a man between 40 and 70 years old with stage III lung adenocarcinoma. The V gene is TRBV6-4, the J gene TRBJ1-5; maybe TRBD1 (5 bases). Sequences were derived from peripheral blood mononuclear cells, sampled before any cancer treatment. The CDR3: CASKTDSWSNQPQHF. CDR3 nucleotide sequence: TGTGCCAGCAAAACCGACAGCTGGAGCAATCAGCCCCAGCATTTT.